The rows below give T cell receptor beta chains drawn from one sample of a study of CD8 T cells in Susac syndrome. TCRdb re-called the immunoSEQ multiplex PCR reads with MiXCR, one entry per CDR3 protein. Among over 100,000 distinct CDR3 sequences, about 96% were seen once, and the ten largest hold about 0.095%. Source material: CD4+ T cells from PBMCs. The receptors derive from a human donor in good health. CDR3s include the opening cysteine and the closing phenylalanine or tryptophan. D genes are given only for firm matches. Some rows have no size entry. The others give once, few or many, or a class for an expanded clone.

DNA: TGCAGCGTTGAAGATCGGAGGGGCGCGGAGGCTTTCTTT; CDR3: CSVEDRRGAEAFF; J: TRBJ1-1; D: NA; size: NA; V: TRBV29-1
DNA: TGTGCTAGCAGCTTAGGTCTCGCGGGAGGGCAAGAGACCCAGTACTTC; CDR3: CASSLGLAGGQETQYF; J: TRBJ2-5; D: TRBD2; size: NA; V: TRBV7-7
DNA: TGCAGTGCTAGGGGCCGGACTAGCTCTCAGGAGCAGTACTTC; CDR3: CSARGRTSSQEQYF; J: TRBJ2-7; D: TRBD2; size: once; V: TRBV20-1
DNA: TGTGCCAGCAGCCCCCAGTACTTC; CDR3: CASSPQYF; J: TRBJ2-5; D: NA; size: NA; V: TRBV3-2
DNA: TGTGCCAGCAGCTTAGTCCCGGGACAGGGTGGGGGCTACACCTTC; CDR3: CASSLVPGQGGGYTF; J: TRBJ1-2; D: TRBD1; size: NA; V: TRBV7-2
DNA: TGCAGTGCTCCTGACTTAGCGGGGCGACCGAACTACGAGCAGTACTTC; CDR3: CSAPDLAGRPNYEQYF; J: TRBJ2-7; D: TRBD2; size: NA; V: TRBV20-1
DNA: TGTGCCAGCAGCCCCGCTAGCGGGGGGGCCGGGGAGCAGTACTTC; CDR3: CASSPASGGAGEQYF; J: TRBJ2-7; D: TRBD2; size: NA; V: TRBV7-2
DNA: TGTGCCAGCAGTTCCCTTGGGAGCGCATCCTCCTACGAGCAGTACTTC; CDR3: CASSSLGSASSYEQYF; J: TRBJ2-7; D: NA; size: once; V: TRBV6-2/TRBV6-3
DNA: TGTGCCAGCAGCCATAACGGTTCCCCGGGAACCGGGGAGCTGTTTTTT; CDR3: CASSHNGSPGTGELFF; J: TRBJ2-2; D: NA; size: NA; V: TRBV13
DNA: TGTGCCAGCAGCTTAGCGGGGCCGAACACCGGGGAGCTGTTTTTT; CDR3: CASSLAGPNTGELFF; J: TRBJ2-2; D: NA; size: NA; V: TRBV7-2
DNA: TGCGCCAGCAGCCAAGGGGCCCTAGCGGGAGGCCAAGAGACCCAGTACTTC; CDR3: CASSQGALAGGQETQYF; J: TRBJ2-5; D: TRBD2; size: NA; V: TRBV4-1
DNA: TGCAGCGTTGGGGGGGTGGATACGCAGTATTTT; CDR3: CSVGGVDTQYF; J: TRBJ2-3; D: NA; size: NA; V: TRBV29-1
DNA: TGTGCCAGCATCTCTCCGGGACTTGGGAGAACCCAGTACTTC; CDR3: CASISPGLGRTQYF; J: TRBJ2-5; D: NA; size: NA; V: TRBV7-2
DNA: TGTGCCAGCAGCGGGCGACGTCGGTGGGAAGAGACCCAGTACTTC; CDR3: CASSGRRRWEETQYF; J: TRBJ2-5; D: NA; size: NA; V: TRBV6-5
DNA: TGTGCCAGCAGTTTATCGGTAGGGTACTACGAGCAGTACTTC; CDR3: CASSLSVGYYEQYF; J: TRBJ2-7; D: NA; size: NA; V: TRBV28
DNA: TGCAGCGCCCTCCTCTCCTACGAGCAGTACTTC; CDR3: CSALLSYEQYF; J: TRBJ2-7; D: NA; size: NA; V: TRBV29-1
DNA: TGCGCCAGCAGCCAACCAACCGGGACTAGCGGGAGTAACGAGCAGTACTTC; CDR3: CASSQPTGTSGSNEQYF; J: TRBJ2-7; D: TRBD2; size: NA; V: TRBV4-1
DNA: TGTGCCACCAGCAGCGAGGGGCTGCGTAATTCACCCCTCCACTTT; CDR3: CATSSEGLRNSPLHF; J: TRBJ1-6; D: NA; size: once; V: TRBV15
DNA: TGTGCCACCAGTGGACCCGGGGGCTCCTACGAGCAGTACTTC; CDR3: CATSGPGGSYEQYF; J: TRBJ2-7; D: NA; size: once; V: TRBV24-1
DNA: TGTGCCAGCAGTTTAGGGACCCCGGATAATTCACCCCTCCACTTT; CDR3: CASSLGTPDNSPLHF; J: TRBJ1-6; D: NA; size: NA; V: TRBV6-5
DNA: TGCAGTGCTAGTACGCGGGGTCGGGCCAAAAACATTCAGTACTTC; CDR3: CSASTRGRAKNIQYF; J: TRBJ2-4; D: NA; size: NA; V: TRBV20-1
DNA: TGCAGTGCTAGGCTGGGGAATCAGCCCCAGCATTTT; CDR3: CSARLGNQPQHF; J: TRBJ1-5; D: NA; size: NA; V: TRBV20-1
DNA: TGTGCCAGCAGCCAAGGAACCGTGAACACTGAAGCTTTCTTT; CDR3: CASSQGTVNTEAFF; J: TRBJ1-1; D: NA; size: few; V: TRBV3-1
DNA: TGTGCCAGCAGCTTAGTTGGGACAGGGAGTGGCTACACCTTC; CDR3: CASSLVGTGSGYTF; J: TRBJ1-2; D: TRBD1; size: NA; V: TRBV7-9
DNA: TGCGCCAGCAGCCAAGACCAGATGAGAGAGACCCAGTACTTC; CDR3: CASSQDQMRETQYF; J: TRBJ2-5; D: NA; size: NA; V: TRBV4-1
DNA: TGCAGTGCCCGACGGGACAGGGTGGGCGACAATGAGCAGTTCTTC; CDR3: CSARRDRVGDNEQFF; J: TRBJ2-1; D: TRBD1; size: NA; V: TRBV20-1
DNA: TGTGCCAGCAGCCAAGTCAGCTCTGGAAACACCATATATTTT; CDR3: CASSQVSSGNTIYF; J: TRBJ1-3; D: NA; size: NA; V: TRBV3-1
DNA: TGCAGCGCCCAACGGGGGACAGGGGGCTTAGAGACCCAGTACTTC; CDR3: CSAQRGTGGLETQYF; J: TRBJ2-5; D: TRBD1; size: NA; V: TRBV29-1
DNA: TGTGCCACCAGCAGCGGGGCGAAAGATACGCAGTATTTT; CDR3: CATSSGAKDTQYF; J: TRBJ2-3; D: NA; size: NA; V: TRBV15
DNA: TGTGCCAGCAGTTACCCCGGGACCAGTGAAGCTTTCTTT; CDR3: CASSYPGTSEAFF; J: TRBJ1-1; D: NA; size: once; V: TRBV6-5
DNA: TGTGCCAGCAGCCCGTCGGGCGGGAGCCCTCCCGATACGCAGTATTTT; CDR3: CASSPSGGSPPDTQYF; J: TRBJ2-3; D: TRBD2; size: NA; V: TRBV7-2
DNA: TGTGCCAGCAGGCTCGACAGTACCCAGTACTTC; CDR3: CASRLDSTQYF; J: TRBJ2-5; D: NA; size: NA; V: TRBV2
DNA: TGTGCCAGTAGTATGAAACAGGGGCCTTGGGACGGGGAGCTGTTTTTT; CDR3: CASSMKQGPWDGELFF; J: TRBJ2-2; D: TRBD1; size: NA; V: TRBV19
DNA: TGTGCCAGCAGCCTACAGGGTCAAAATGAGCAGTTCTTC; CDR3: CASSLQGQNEQFF; J: TRBJ2-1; D: NA; size: NA; V: TRBV2
DNA: TGTGCCTGGACCAGCGCAGAGACCCAGTACTTC; CDR3: CAWTSAETQYF; J: TRBJ2-5; D: NA; size: NA; V: TRBV30
DNA: TGTGCCACCAGTGACCTGCACGGGGGTGGCTACACCTTC; CDR3: CATSDLHGGGYTF; J: TRBJ1-2; D: NA; size: NA; V: TRBV24-1